A selection of T cell receptor beta chains follows, all from one sample in a study of cytomegalovirus exposure and HLA in healthy donors. Method: immunoSEQ multiplex PCR; TCRdb's copy keeps in-frame clones and lacks some. The data show more than 80,000 clones, with roughly 70% seen just once and 2.5% to 3% held by the top ten. Input material: PBMCs. The receptors here all came from a male donor in good health and CMV-seropositive. Both conserved end residues are part of each CDR3. The D gene is left open where the match is weak. Expanded clones get a size class; other rows say once, few or many, or leave the size out.

v_call: TRBV5-1
d_call: TRBD1
clone_size: .
j_call: TRBJ2-7
cdr3_aa: CASSLLAGGSYEQYF
cdr3_nt: TGCGCCAGCAGCTTGCTGGCAGGGGGCTCCTACGAGCAGTACTTC

v_call: TRBV7-8
d_call: .
clone_size: once
j_call: TRBJ1-2
cdr3_aa: CASSLGLGLESYTF
cdr3_nt: TGTGCCAGCAGCTTAGGGCTGGGGCTGGAGTCCTACACCTTC

v_call: TRBV4-1
d_call: .
clone_size: .
j_call: TRBJ1-2
cdr3_aa: CASSQDRGRLPYGYTF
cdr3_nt: TGCGCCAGCAGCCAAGATCGTGGGCGTTTACCCTATGGCTACACCTTC

v_call: TRBV28
d_call: TRBD2
clone_size: .
j_call: TRBJ2-6
cdr3_aa: CASSFRGAGANVLTF
cdr3_nt: TGTGCCAGCAGTTTTCGGGGGGCTGGGGCCAACGTCCTGACTTTC

v_call: TRBV18
d_call: .
clone_size: .
j_call: TRBJ1-5
cdr3_aa: CASSGGGNQPQHF
cdr3_nt: TGTGCCAGCTCAGGCGGAGGAAATCAGCCCCAGCATTTT

v_call: TRBV30
d_call: .
clone_size: .
j_call: TRBJ1-1
cdr3_aa: CAWSGDTEAFF
cdr3_nt: TGTGCCTGGAGCGGGGACACTGAAGCTTTCTTT

v_call: TRBV15
d_call: TRBD2
clone_size: .
j_call: TRBJ2-7
cdr3_aa: CATSRGQAGGEQYF
cdr3_nt: TGTGCCACCAGCAGAGGCCAAGCGGGAGGGGAGCAGTACTTC

v_call: TRBV27
d_call: TRBD2
clone_size: once
j_call: TRBJ2-5
cdr3_aa: CASRLVSGGGVGVTQYF
cdr3_nt: TGTGCCAGCAGATTAGTCAGCGGTGGGGGGGTGGGTGTGACCCAGTACTTC

v_call: TRBV7-2
d_call: TRBD2
clone_size: few
j_call: TRBJ2-1
cdr3_aa: CASSSGLAGPNEQFF
cdr3_nt: TGTGCCAGCAGCTCGGGACTAGCGGGCCCTAATGAGCAGTTCTTC

v_call: TRBV29-1
d_call: TRBD1
clone_size: .
j_call: TRBJ2-3
cdr3_aa: CSVNPRGTDTQYF
cdr3_nt: TGCAGCGTTAACCCCAGGGGGACAGATACGCAGTATTTT

v_call: TRBV4-1
d_call: .
clone_size: .
j_call: TRBJ1-2
cdr3_aa: CASSQDRGYGYGYTF
cdr3_nt: TGCGCCAGCAGCCAAGACAGAGGGTACGGCTATGGCTACACCTTC

v_call: TRBV28
d_call: .
clone_size: once
j_call: TRBJ1-2
cdr3_aa: CASSFRRGNLDGYTF
cdr3_nt: TGTGCCAGCAGTTTTAGGCGAGGTAATCTTGATGGCTACACCTTC

v_call: TRBV7-9
d_call: TRBD2
clone_size: few
j_call: TRBJ2-1
cdr3_aa: CASSFQLAGGNEQFF
cdr3_nt: TGTGCCAGCAGCTTTCAGCTAGCGGGAGGGAATGAGCAGTTCTTC

v_call: TRBV4-1
d_call: .
clone_size: few
j_call: TRBJ2-3
cdr3_aa: CASSRDKLDTQYF
cdr3_nt: TGCGCCAGCAGCCGAGACAAACTAGATACGCAGTATTTT

v_call: TRBV7-9
d_call: TRBD2
clone_size: few
j_call: TRBJ2-1
cdr3_aa: CASSLGRLAVVEQFF
cdr3_nt: TGTGCCAGCAGCTTAGGTCGGCTAGCGGTGGTTGAGCAGTTCTTC

v_call: TRBV7-2
d_call: .
clone_size: .
j_call: TRBJ1-1
cdr3_aa: CASSLGGQGRTEAFF
cdr3_nt: TGTGCCAGCAGCTTAGGAGGGCAGGGGCGTACTGAAGCTTTCTTT

v_call: TRBV7-3
d_call: .
clone_size: .
j_call: TRBJ1-1
cdr3_aa: CASSWVRKKVAFF
cdr3_nt: TGTGCCAGCAGCTGGGTGCGGAAAAAAGTGGCTTTCTTT

v_call: TRBV4-3
d_call: TRBD1
clone_size: once
j_call: TRBJ1-4
cdr3_aa: CASSQDGTGGVEKLFF
cdr3_nt: TGCGCCAGCAGCCAAGACGGCACAGGGGGCGTTGAAAAACTGTTTTTT

v_call: TRBV2
d_call: TRBD1
clone_size: .
j_call: TRBJ1-5
cdr3_aa: CASSPGGGNQPQHF
cdr3_nt: TGTGCCAGCAGTCCAGGGGGCGGGAATCAGCCCCAGCATTTT

v_call: TRBV29-1
d_call: .
clone_size: .
j_call: TRBJ2-2
cdr3_aa: CSVYTGITGELFF
cdr3_nt: TGCAGCGTATATACAGGGATCACCGGGGAGCTGTTTTTT

v_call: TRBV7-9
d_call: .
clone_size: .
j_call: TRBJ1-2
cdr3_aa: CASSSSPDSLGGYTF
cdr3_nt: TGTGCCAGCAGCTCAAGCCCGGACAGCCTGGGAGGCTACACCTTC

v_call: TRBV4-3
d_call: TRBD1
clone_size: .
j_call: TRBJ1-2
cdr3_aa: CASSHTIGTAAGGYTF
cdr3_nt: TGCGCCAGCAGCCATACCATTGGGACAGCGGCAGGTGGCTACACCTTC